This T cell receptor beta chain was identified during a study of cytomegalovirus exposure and HLA in healthy donors. Study-wide points: With high specificity and sensitivity, the classifier reportedly diagnosed cytomegalovirus status. A list of approximately 160 TCR beta chains associated with cytomegalovirus was given.

The CDR3 spans 13 residues. Trimming took off 3 bases at V and 6 bases at J, with 8 bases between the two ends. Germline V lookup: CDR1 PRHDT, CDR2 FYEKMQ (reference sequence). From the roughly 120-subject validation cohort, which was separate from the approximately 670-subject first cohort, the donors were drawn. A word on this clone: Its antigen remains unidentified.

The repertoire was sequenced with immunoSEQ multiplex PCR; TCRdb's copy has only in-frame clones and lacks some. The sample carries about 250,000 clones, about 88% recorded once. The source is a man in his late teens or twenties in good health and CMV-seropositive. The rearrangement uses TRBV13 and TRBJ2-2; the D is unclear. The sequencing input was PBMCs. This CDR3 reads CASSFRLPGELFF. In DNA form, the CDR3 reads TGTGCCAGCAGCTTTCGGCTACCCGGGGAGCTGTTTTTT. The entire variable domain, with the rest obtained from reference TRBV13 and TRBJ2-2, is as follows: AAGVIQSPRHLIKEKRETATLKCYPIPRHDTVYWYQQGPGQDPQFLISFYEKMQSDKGSIPDRFSAQQFSDYHSELNMSSLELGDSALYFCASSFRLPGELFFGEGSRLTVL.